The next 7 T cell receptor beta chains were all read from a single sample in a study of blood T cell repertoires in COVID-19. Measured with immunoSEQ multiplex PCR; TCRdb has only the in-frame clones, and not every one. The sample yields a few hundred thousand clones, roughly 80% seen once. Sequencing was carried out using peripheral blood. Receptors originate from an elderly woman with acute or convalescent COVID-19.

This clone was counted only a few times. CDR3 residues: CASKGVRFGENEKLFF. Here the CDR3 DNA reads TGTGCCAGCAAGGGGGTGAGGTTCGGCGAGAATGAAAAACTGTTTTTT. This chain connects TRBV27 to TRBJ1-4; maybe TRBD1 (6 bases). Trimming shortened V by 7 bases and J by 5 bases, and 20 bases separated the two germline ends. Germline V lookup: CDR1 MNHEY, CDR2 SMNVEV (reference sequence). This CDR3 is built from 16 residues.

The rearrangement links TRBV15 to TRBJ1-5; the D is unclear. The CDR3 covers 15 residues. CDR1 is LNHNV and CDR2 is YYDKDF in the germline V gene (reference sequence). Trimming cost V 0 bases and J 1 base, with 7 bases left between them. The CDR3 is CATSRDLVSNQPQHF. The CDR3 DNA reads TGTGCCACCAGCAGAGATCTTGTAAGCAATCAGCCCCAGCATTTT.

This clone was counted between two and nine times. V and J are TRBV12-3 or TRBV12-4 and TRBJ1-2; 8 nucleotides align to TRBD1. J gave up 7 bases and V 5 bases, and 6 bases lay outside the gene matches. The length of the CDR3 is 13 residues. For the CDR3, the DNA is TGTGCCAGCAGTCCCTTGACAGGGGTTGGCTACACCTTC. Residues: CASSPLTGVGYTF.

This chain links TRBV2 with TRBJ1-1; unclear D gene. V lost 4 bases and J 4 bases, leaving 10 bases between the germline ends. CDR3 size: 13 residues. Germline CDR1 and CDR2: SNHLY and FYNNEI. Here the CDR3 DNA reads TGTGCCAGCAGTGTGTACCTACCCACTGAAGCTTTCTTT. Encoded protein: CASSVYLPTEAFF.

This clone was observed a few times. The chain uses TRBV7-6 and TRBJ1-4; 9 bases fit TRBD1. The CDR3 is made up of 17 amino acids. Germline V gene lookup returns CDR1 SGHVS and CDR2 FNYEAQ. The J segment lost 3 bases and the V segment lost 5 bases, leaving 10 bases of the junction unmatched. The CDR3 loop is CASSLGTGWGSNEKLFF. CDR3 DNA sequence: TGTGCCAGCAGCCTAGGGACAGGGTGGGGATCTAATGAAAAACTGTTTTTT.

As concerns this clone: Other nucleotide sequences from this sample produce the same CDR3. This sequence joins TRBV9 and TRBJ2-1; the match to TRBD2 covers 11 bases. Germline V gene lookup returns CDR1 SGDLS and CDR2 YYNGEE. The J segment lost 4 bases and the V segment lost 2 bases, leaving 2 bases of the junction unmatched. The CDR3 sequence is 15 residues long. In nucleotides, the CDR3 is TGTGCCAGCAGCGTGCGACTAGCGGGGTACAATGAGCAGTTCTTC. Translating it yields CASSVRLAGYNEQFF.

The genes are TRBV19 and TRBJ1-2, with no clear D. Germline loops: CDR1 LNHDA, CDR2 SQIVND (reference sequence). The CDR3 contains 13 residues. The V end lost 6 bases, the J end lost 6 bases, and 14 bases lay between the germline ends. The CDR3 loop is CASRPPASDGYTF. The CDR3 coding sequence is TGTGCCAGTAGGCCCCCGGCCAGCGATGGCTACACCTTC.